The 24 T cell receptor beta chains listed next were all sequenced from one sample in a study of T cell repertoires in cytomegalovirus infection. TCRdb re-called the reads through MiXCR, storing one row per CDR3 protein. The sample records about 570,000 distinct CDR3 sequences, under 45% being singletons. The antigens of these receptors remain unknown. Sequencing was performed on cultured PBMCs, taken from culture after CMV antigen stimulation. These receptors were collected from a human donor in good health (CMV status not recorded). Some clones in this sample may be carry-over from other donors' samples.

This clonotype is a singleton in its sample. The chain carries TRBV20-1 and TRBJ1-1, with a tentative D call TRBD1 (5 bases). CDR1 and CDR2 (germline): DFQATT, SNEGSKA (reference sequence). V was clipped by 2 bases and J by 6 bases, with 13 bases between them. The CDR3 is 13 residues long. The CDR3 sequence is CSARTMAGPEAFF. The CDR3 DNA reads TGCAGTGCTAGAACTATGGCGGGACCTGAAGCTTTCTTT.

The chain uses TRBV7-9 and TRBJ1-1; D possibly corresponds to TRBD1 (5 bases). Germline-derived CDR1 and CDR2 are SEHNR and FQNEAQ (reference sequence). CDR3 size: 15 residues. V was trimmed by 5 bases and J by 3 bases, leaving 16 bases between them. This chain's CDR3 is CASSTPDLGDTEAFF. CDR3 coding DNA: TGTGCCAGCAGCACCCCGGACCTGGGGGACACTGAAGCTTTCTTT. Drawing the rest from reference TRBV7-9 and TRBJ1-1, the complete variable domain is DTGVSQNPRHKITKRGQNVTFRCDPISEHNRLYWYRQTLGQGPEFLTYFQNEAQLEKSRLLSDRFSAERPKGSFSTLEIQRTEQGDSAMYLCASSTPDLGDTEAFFGQGTRLTVV.

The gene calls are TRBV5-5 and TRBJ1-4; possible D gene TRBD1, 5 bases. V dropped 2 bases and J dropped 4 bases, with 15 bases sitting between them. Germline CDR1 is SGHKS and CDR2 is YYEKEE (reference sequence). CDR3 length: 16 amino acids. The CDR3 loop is CASSLQIRGVNEKLFF. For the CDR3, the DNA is TGTGCCAGCAGCTTACAAATACGGGGGGTTAATGAAAAACTGTTTTTT.

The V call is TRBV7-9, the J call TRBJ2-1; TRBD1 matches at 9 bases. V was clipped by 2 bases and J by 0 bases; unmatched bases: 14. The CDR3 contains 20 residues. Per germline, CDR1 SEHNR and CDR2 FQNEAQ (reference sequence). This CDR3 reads CASSLLRQGVFSNSYNEQFF. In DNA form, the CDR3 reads TGTGCCAGCAGCTTACTCCGACAGGGGGTCTTCTCTAACTCCTACAATGAGCAGTTCTTC.

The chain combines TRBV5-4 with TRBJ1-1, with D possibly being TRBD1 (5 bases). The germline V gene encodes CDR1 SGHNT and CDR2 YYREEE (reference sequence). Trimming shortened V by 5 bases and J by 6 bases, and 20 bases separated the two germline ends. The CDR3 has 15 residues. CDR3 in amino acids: CASRIYRTTGPEAFF. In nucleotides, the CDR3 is TGTGCCAGCAGGATATACCGGACAACGGGACCTGAAGCTTTCTTT.

CDR3 nucleotides: TGTGCCAGCAGCTCGGGCGTTATGAGGAACACCATATATTTT. Its translation: CASSSGVMRNTIYF. The chain joins TRBV7-2 to TRBJ1-3; D remains unclear. CDR1 is SGHTA, CDR2 FQGNSA, per germline. The germline V and J ends were trimmed by 4 bases and 7 bases, with 14 bases remaining between them. The CDR3 runs 14 residues.

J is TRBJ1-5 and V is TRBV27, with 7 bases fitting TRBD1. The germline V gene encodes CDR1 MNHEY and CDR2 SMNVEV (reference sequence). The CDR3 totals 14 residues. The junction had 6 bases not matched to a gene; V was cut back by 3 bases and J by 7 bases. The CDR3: CASSFGTQGQPQHF. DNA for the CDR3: TGTGCCAGCAGTTTCGGAACACAGGGGCAGCCCCAGCATTTT.

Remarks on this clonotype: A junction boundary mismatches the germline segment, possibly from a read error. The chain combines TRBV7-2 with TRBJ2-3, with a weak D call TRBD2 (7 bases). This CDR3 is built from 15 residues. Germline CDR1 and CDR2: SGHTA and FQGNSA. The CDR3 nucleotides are TGTGCCAGCAGCCTCCAGAGCGGGGACACAGATACGCGGTATTTT. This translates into CASSLQSGDTDTRYF.

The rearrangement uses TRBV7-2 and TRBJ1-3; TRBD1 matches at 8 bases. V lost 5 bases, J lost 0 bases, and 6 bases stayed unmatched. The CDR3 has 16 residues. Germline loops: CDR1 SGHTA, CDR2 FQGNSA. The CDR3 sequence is CASSPDRVRSGNTIYF. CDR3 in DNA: TGTGCCAGCAGCCCGGACAGGGTACGCTCTGGAAACACCATATATTTT.

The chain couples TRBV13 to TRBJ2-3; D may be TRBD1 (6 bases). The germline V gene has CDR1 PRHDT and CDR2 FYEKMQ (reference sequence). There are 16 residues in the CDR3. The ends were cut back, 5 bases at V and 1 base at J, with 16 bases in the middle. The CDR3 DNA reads TGTGCCAGCAGCCAACATCCTGGACAGCGCACAGATACGCAGTATTTT. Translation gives CASSQHPGQRTDTQYF.

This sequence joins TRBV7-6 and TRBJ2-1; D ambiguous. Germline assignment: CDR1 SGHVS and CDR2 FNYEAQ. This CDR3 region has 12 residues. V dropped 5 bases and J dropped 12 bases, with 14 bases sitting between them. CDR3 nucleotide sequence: TGTGCCAGCAGCATCTCCAACTTGGGGCAGTTCTTC. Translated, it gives CASSISNLGQFF.

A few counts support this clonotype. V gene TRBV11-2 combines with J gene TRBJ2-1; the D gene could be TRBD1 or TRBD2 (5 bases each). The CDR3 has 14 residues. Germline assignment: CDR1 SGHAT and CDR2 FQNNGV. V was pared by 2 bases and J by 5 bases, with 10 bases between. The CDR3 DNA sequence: TGTGCCAGCAGCTTATCGGGGCCCAACAATGAGCAGTTCTTC. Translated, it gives CASSLSGPNNEQFF.

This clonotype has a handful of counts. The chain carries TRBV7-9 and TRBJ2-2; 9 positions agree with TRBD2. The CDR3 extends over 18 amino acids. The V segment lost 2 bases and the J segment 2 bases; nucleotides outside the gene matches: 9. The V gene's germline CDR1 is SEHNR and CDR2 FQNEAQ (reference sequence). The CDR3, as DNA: TGTGCCAGCAGCTTACCCCCAAGGCTAGCGGGAAACACCGGGGAGCTGTTTTTT. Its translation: CASSLPPRLAGNTGELFF.

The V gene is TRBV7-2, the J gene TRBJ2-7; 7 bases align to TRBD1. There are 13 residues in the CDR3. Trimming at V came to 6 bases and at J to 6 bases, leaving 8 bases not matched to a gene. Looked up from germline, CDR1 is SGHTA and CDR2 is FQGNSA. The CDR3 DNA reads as TGTGCCAGCAGGCTGACAGGGTCGGGCGAGCAGTACTTC. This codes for CASRLTGSGEQYF.

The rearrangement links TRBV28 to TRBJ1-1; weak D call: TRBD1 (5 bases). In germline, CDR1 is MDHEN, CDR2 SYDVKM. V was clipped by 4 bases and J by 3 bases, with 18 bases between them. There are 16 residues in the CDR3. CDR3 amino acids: CASSSIFQGKDTEAFF. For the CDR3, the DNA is TGTGCCAGCAGTTCCATATTTCAGGGTAAGGACACTGAAGCTTTCTTT.

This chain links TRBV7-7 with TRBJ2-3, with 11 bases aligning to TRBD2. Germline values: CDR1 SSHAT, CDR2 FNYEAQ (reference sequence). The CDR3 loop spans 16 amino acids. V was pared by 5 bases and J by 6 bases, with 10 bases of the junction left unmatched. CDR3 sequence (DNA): TGTGCCAGCAGCCCTTCCACTAGCGGGAGAACTGATACGCAGTATTTT. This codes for CASSPSTSGRTDTQYF. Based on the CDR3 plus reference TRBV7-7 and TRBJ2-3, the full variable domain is GAGVSQSPRYKVTKRGQDVTLRCDPISSHATLYWYQQALGQGPEFLTYFNYEAQPDKSGLPSDRFSAERPEGSISTLTIQRTEQRDSAMYRCASSPSTSGRTDTQYFGPGTRLTVL.

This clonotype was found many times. The CDR3 coding sequence is TGTGCCAGCAGCTTACAGGACGGAGGCTACGAGCAGTACTTC. Translated, it gives CASSLQDGGYEQYF. V and J are TRBV7-2 and TRBJ2-7, with D tentatively TRBD2 (5 bases). Trimming cost V 2 bases and J 3 bases, with 11 bases left between them. The CDR3 totals 14 residues. The germline V gene has CDR1 SGHTA and CDR2 FQGNSA.

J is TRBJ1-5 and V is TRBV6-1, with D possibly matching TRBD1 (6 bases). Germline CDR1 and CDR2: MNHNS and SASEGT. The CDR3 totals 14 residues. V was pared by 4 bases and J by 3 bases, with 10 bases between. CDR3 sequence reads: CASSAGDPNQPQHF. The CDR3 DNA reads TGTGCCAGCAGTGCAGGGGATCCCAATCAGCCCCAGCATTTT.

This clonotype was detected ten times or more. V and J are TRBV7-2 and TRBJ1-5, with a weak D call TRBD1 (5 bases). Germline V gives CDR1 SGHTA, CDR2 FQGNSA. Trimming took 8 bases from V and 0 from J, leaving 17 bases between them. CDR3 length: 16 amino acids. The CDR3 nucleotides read TGTGCCAGCGGGAGTCCCACAGGTTATAGCAATCAGCCCCAGCATTTT. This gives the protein CASGSPTGYSNQPQHF.

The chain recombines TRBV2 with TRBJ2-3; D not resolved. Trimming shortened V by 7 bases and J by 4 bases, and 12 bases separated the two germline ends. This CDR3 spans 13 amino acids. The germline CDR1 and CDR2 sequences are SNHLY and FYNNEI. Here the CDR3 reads CASNSWPADTQYF. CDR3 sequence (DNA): TGTGCCAGCAATAGCTGGCCCGCAGATACGCAGTATTTT.

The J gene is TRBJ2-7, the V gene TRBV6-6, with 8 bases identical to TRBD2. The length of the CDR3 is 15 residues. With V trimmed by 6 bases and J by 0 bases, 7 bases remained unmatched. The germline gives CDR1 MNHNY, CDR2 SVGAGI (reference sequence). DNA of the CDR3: TGTGCCAGCAGCCGGGGGGGACTGAGCTCCTACGAGCAGTACTTC. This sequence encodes CASSRGGLSSYEQYF.

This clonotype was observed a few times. The CDR3 sequence: CASSLNSVGGAYGYTF. CDR3 bases: TGTGCCAGCAGCTTAAATTCAGTCGGGGGCGCATATGGCTACACCTTC. The chain has TRBV7-2 and TRBJ1-2; D is possibly TRBD1 (6 bases). CDR1 is SGHTA, CDR2 FQGNSA, per germline. This CDR3 comprises 16 residues. Trimming removed 2 bases from V and 5 bases from J, with 18 bases in between. Filled out from reference TRBV7-2 and TRBJ1-2, the complete variable domain reads GAGVSQSPSNKVTEKGKDVELRCDPISGHTALYWYRQSLGQGLEFLIYFQGNSAPDKSGLPSDRFSAERTGGSVSTLTIQRTQQEDSAVYLCASSLNSVGGAYGYTFGSGTRLTVV.

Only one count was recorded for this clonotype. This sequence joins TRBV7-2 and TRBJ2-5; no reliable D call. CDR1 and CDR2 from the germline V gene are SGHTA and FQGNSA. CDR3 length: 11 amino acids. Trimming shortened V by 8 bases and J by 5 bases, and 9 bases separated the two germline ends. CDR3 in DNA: TGTGCCAGCGCCGTCGGGGAGACCCAGTACTTC. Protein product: CASAVGETQYF.

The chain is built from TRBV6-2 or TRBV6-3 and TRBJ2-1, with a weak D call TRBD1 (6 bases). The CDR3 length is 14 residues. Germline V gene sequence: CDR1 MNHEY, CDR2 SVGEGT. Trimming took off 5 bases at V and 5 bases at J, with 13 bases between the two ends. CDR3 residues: CASSPQGLNNEQFF. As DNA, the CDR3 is TGTGCCAGCAGTCCCCAGGGGCTGAACAATGAGCAGTTCTTC.